The present T cell receptor (beta chain) was sequenced within a study of cytomegalovirus exposure and HLA in healthy donors. Findings and limits, study-wide: The authors enumerated over 150 TCR beta chains as linked to cytomegalovirus. It was reportedly the case that the classifier diagnosed cytomegalovirus status with high specificity and sensitivity. Three CMV-associated chains were confirmed in vitro to be specific for CMV antigens.

Some clones are missing from TCRdb's copy, which holds only in-frame ones; the method was immunoSEQ multiplex PCR. The data contain about 72,000 clones, 90% to 95% of them singletons. About this clone: Its antigen is undetermined.

Germline CDR1 is SGHNT and CDR2 is YYREEE (reference sequence). The CDR3 has 17 residues. V lost 5 bases, J lost 0 bases, and 12 bases stayed unmatched. The material sequenced was PBMCs. The clonotype was recovered from a woman younger than 35 in good health and CMV-seronegative. The V and J genes are TRBV5-4 and TRBJ2-7, with TRBD1 matching over 9 bases. In nucleotides, the CDR3 is TGTGCCAGCAGTCCACCACCGGGACAGGGTAACTCCTACGAGCAGTACTTC. This encodes CASSPPPGQGNSYEQYF. Full variable domain (rest looked up from reference TRBV5-4 and TRBJ2-7): ETGVTQSPTHLIKTRGQQVTLRCSSQSGHNTVSWYQQALGQGPQFIFQYYREEENGRGNFPPRFSGLQFPNYSSELNVNALELDDSALYLCASSPPPGQGNSYEQYFGPGTRLTVT.